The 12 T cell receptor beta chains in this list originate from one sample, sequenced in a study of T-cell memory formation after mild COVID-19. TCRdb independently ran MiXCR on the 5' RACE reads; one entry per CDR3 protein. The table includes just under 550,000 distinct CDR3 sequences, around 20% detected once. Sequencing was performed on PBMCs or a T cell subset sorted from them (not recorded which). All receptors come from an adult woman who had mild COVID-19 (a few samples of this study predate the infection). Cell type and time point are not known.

In DNA form, the CDR3 reads TGTGCCAGCAGCCCCCAGACGAGGGGCGGGGAAAAACTGTTTTTT. Its translation: CASSPQTRGGEKLFF. The chain uses TRBV3-1 and TRBJ1-4; a weak D match, TRBD1 (5 bases). Trimming took 4 bases from V and 8 from J, leaving 17 bases between them. The CDR3 sequence is 15 residues long. In germline, CDR1 is LGHDT, CDR2 YNNKEL (reference sequence).

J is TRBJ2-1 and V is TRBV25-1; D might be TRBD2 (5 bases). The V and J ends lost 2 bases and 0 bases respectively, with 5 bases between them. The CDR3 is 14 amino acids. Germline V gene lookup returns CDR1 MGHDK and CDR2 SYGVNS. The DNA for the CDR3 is TGTGCCAGCAGTGAACTAGCCTCCTACAATGAGCAGTTCTTC. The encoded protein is CASSELASYNEQFF.

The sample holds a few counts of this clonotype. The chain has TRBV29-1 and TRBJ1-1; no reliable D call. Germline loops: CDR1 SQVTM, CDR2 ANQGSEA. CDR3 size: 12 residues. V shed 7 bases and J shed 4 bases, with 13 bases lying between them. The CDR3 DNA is TGCAGCGCGGATACCGGCGGCACTGAAGCTTTCTTT. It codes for CSADTGGTEAFF.

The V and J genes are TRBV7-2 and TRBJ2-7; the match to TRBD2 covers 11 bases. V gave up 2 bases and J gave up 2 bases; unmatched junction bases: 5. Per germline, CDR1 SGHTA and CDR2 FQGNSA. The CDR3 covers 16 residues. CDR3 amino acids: CASSLTVAGGTYEQYF. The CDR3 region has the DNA TGTGCCAGCAGCTTAACGGTAGCGGGAGGGACCTACGAGCAGTACTTC.

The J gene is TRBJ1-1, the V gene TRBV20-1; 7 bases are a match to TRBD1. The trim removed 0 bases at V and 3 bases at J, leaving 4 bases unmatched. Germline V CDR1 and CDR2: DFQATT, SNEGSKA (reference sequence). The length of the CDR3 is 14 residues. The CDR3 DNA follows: TGCAGTGCTAGAGAGACAGGGCGGGACACTGAAGCTTTCTTT. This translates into CSARETGRDTEAFF.

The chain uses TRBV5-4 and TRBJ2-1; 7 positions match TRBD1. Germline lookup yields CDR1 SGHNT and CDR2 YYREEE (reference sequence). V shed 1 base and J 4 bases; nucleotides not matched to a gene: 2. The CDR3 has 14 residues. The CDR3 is CASSLQGEYNEQFF. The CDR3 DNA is TGTGCCAGCAGCTTGCAGGGGGAGTACAATGAGCAGTTCTTC. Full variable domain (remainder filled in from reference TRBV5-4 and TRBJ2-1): ETGVTQSPTHLIKTRGQQVTLRCSSQSGHNTVSWYQQALGQGPQFIFQYYREEENGRGNFPPRFSGLQFPNYSSELNVNALELDDSALYLCASSLQGEYNEQFFGPGTRLTVL.

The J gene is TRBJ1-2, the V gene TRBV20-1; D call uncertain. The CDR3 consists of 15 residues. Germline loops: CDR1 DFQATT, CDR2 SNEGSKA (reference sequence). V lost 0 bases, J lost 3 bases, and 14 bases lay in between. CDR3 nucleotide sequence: TGCAGTGCTAGAGATTTGAGCTCAGACCACTATGGCTACACCTTC. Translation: CSARDLSSDHYGYTF.

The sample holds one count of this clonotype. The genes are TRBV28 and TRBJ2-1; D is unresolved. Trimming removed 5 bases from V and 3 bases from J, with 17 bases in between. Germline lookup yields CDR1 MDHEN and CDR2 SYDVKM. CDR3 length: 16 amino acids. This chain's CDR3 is CASSNIPLTIYNEQFF. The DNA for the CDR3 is TGTGCCAGCAGTAATATCCCATTAACCATCTACAATGAGCAGTTCTTC.

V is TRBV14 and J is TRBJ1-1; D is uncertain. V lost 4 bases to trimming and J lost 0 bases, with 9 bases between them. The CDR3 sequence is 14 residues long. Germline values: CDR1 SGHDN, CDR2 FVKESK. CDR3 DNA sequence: TGTGCCAGCAGCCGCGGGCTCTTGAACACTGAAGCTTTCTTT. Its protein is CASSRGLLNTEAFF.

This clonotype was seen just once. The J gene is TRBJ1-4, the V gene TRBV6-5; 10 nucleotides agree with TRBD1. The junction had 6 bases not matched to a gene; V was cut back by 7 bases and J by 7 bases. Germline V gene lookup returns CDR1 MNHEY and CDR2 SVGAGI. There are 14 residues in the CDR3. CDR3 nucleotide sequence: TGTGCCAGCACCACCGGGACAGGGGTTGAAAAACTGTTTTTT. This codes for CASTTGTGVEKLFF.

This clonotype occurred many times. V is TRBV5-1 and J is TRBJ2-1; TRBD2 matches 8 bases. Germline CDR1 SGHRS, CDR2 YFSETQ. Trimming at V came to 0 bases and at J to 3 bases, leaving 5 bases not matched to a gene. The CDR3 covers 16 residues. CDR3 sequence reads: CASSLDLAGFYNEQFF. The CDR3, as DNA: TGCGCCAGCAGCTTGGACCTAGCGGGCTTCTACAATGAGCAGTTCTTC. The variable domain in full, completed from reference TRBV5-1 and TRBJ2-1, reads KAGVTQTPRYLIKTRGQQVTLSCSPISGHRSVSWYQQTPGQGLQFLFEYFSETQRNKGNFPGRFSGRQFSNSRSEMNVSTLELGDSALYLCASSLDLAGFYNEQFFGPGTRLTVL.

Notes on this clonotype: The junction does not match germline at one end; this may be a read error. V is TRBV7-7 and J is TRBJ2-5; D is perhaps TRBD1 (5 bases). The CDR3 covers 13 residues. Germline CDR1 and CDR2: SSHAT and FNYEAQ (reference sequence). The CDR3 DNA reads TGTGCTAGCAGCTTAGGGGAAAAACAGACCCAGTACTTC. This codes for CASSLGEKQTQYF.